The rows below give T cell receptor beta chains drawn from one sample of a study of blood T cell repertoires in COVID-19. TCRdb's copy holds only in-frame clones and misses some; the assay was immunoSEQ multiplex PCR. The data contain around 140,000 clones, around 89% of them singletons. The sample taken for sequencing was peripheral blood. The receptors here all came from a human donor in a cohort sampled during active COVID-19. CDR3s include the opening cysteine and the closing phenylalanine or tryptophan. D genes are given only for firm matches. Clone size is stated in some rows and not others, as once, few, many or a class when expanded.

V	J	D	size	DNA	CDR3
TRBV7-9	TRBJ1-5	TRBD1	-	TGTGCCAGCAGCTTGACAGGGGGTGGTCAGCCCCAGCATTTT	CASSLTGGGQPQHF
TRBV27	TRBJ1-4	-	-	TGTGCCAGCAGGTCAATACAGCCTAATGAAAAACTGTTTTTT	CASRSIQPNEKLFF
TRBV7-9	TRBJ2-1	TRBD1	-	TGTGCCAGCAGCTCTTTGGAGGACAGGGCGGGCTACAATGAGCAGTTCTTC	CASSSLEDRAGYNEQFF
TRBV3-1/TRBV3-2	TRBJ2-5	TRBD2	-	TGTGCCAGCAGCCTAACTAGCGGGGGGCCACAAGAGACCCAGTACTTC	CASSLTSGGPQETQYF
TRBV11-1	TRBJ1-2	-	-	TGTGCCAGCAGCCAGACAGACAACTATGGCTACACCTTC	CASSQTDNYGYTF
TRBV23-1	TRBJ1-2	-	-	TGCGCCCTACTGGAGGGTGGAGCTAACTATGGCTACACCTTC	CALLEGGANYGYTF
TRBV3-1/TRBV3-2	TRBJ1-2	-	-	TGTGCCAGCAGCCGAACGGGTTCTAACTATGGCTACACCTTC	CASSRTGSNYGYTF
TRBV5-4	TRBJ2-4	-	-	TGTGCCAGCAGCCACCCCGGTGCAGCCAAAAACATTCAGTACTTC	CASSHPGAAKNIQYF
TRBV27	TRBJ2-7	TRBD1	-	TGTGCCAGTCCAGGCCAAGGGGGCAACGAGCAGTACTTC	CASPGQGGNEQYF
TRBV29-1	TRBJ2-1	-	-	TGCAGCGTTGAAGGGCCTCCCTACAATGAGCAGTTCTTC	CSVEGPPYNEQFF
TRBV18	TRBJ2-3	-	-	TGTGCCAGCTCACCACGGTCTAGCGGCACAGATACGCAGTATTTT	CASSPRSSGTDTQYF
TRBV19	TRBJ1-1	-	-	TGTGCCAGTACAAGACGGGGGATCACTGAAGCTTTCTTT	CASTRRGITEAFF
TRBV6-4	TRBJ1-6	-	once	TGTGCCAGCAGTGACTCGGGGAACAGCGGGGCCTATAATTCACCCCTCCACTTT	CASSDSGNSGAYNSPLHF
TRBV6-6	TRBJ2-2	TRBD1	-	TGTGCCAGCAGTTTCGCACAGGGGGCGACCGGGGAGCTGTTTTTT	CASSFAQGATGELFF
TRBV29-1	TRBJ1-5	-	once	TGCAGCGTTGCGGGACACCCTAATCAGCCCCAGCATTTT	CSVAGHPNQPQHF
TRBV27	TRBJ2-1	TRBD2	-	TGTGCCAGCCTGGGACTAGCGGGAGATAATGAGCAGTTCTTC	CASLGLAGDNEQFF
TRBV5-4	TRBJ1-6	TRBD1	-	TGTGCCAGCAGCTCCGGGACAGTAAATAATTCACCCCTCCACTTT	CASSSGTVNNSPLHF
TRBV4-2	TRBJ2-2	-	-	TGTGCCAGCAGCCCCGGGGAGCCGAACACCGGGGAGCTGTTTTTT	CASSPGEPNTGELFF
TRBV19	TRBJ2-5	TRBD2	-	TGTGCCAGTAGTACGACTAGCGCAGAGACCCAGTACTTC	CASSTTSAETQYF
TRBV19	TRBJ1-4	-	-	TGTGCCAGTAGTATCGGTGAAAAACTGTTTTTT	CASSIGEKLFF
TRBV5-6	TRBJ1-2	TRBD1	-	TGTGCCAGCAGCTTACGATCCGGGACAGCTAACTATGGCTACACCTTC	CASSLRSGTANYGYTF
TRBV5-5	TRBJ1-1	-	-	TGTGCCAGCAGCCTCCTAAGTCTGAACACTGAAGCTTTCTTT	CASSLLSLNTEAFF
TRBV2	TRBJ2-3	-	-	TGTGCCAGCAGTAGGACTACCTCACCCTCAGATACGCAGTATTTT	CASSRTTSPSDTQYF
TRBV7-9	TRBJ2-1	-	-	TGTGCCAGCAGCTTACCCGGACAGACATTCTCCTACAATGAGCAGTTCTTC	CASSLPGQTFSYNEQFF
TRBV2	TRBJ1-4	-	-	TGTGCCAGCAAGCGTATTACAAGGAATGAAAAACTGTTTTTT	CASKRITRNEKLFF
TRBV7-2	TRBJ2-7	TRBD1	once	TGTGCCAGCAGCTTAGCGGGACAGGGATTCTACGAGCAGTACTTC	CASSLAGQGFYEQYF
TRBV5-1	TRBJ2-3	TRBD2	once	TGCGCCAGCAGCCCTCCGGGACTAGCTAACACAGATACGCAGTATTTT	CASSPPGLANTDTQYF
TRBV12-3/TRBV12-4	TRBJ1-2	-	few	TGTGCCAGCACTCGACAGGTCTATGGCTACACCTTC	CASTRQVYGYTF
TRBV6-5	TRBJ2-1	TRBD1	few	TGTGCCAGCAGTTTTCAGGGGGTCTCCAATGAGCAGTTCTTC	CASSFQGVSNEQFF
TRBV27	TRBJ1-2	-	-	TGTGCCAGCAGTTCCGACAGATCCTCCGGTACCCTCTATGGCTACACCTTC	CASSSDRSSGTLYGYTF
TRBV24-1	TRBJ1-1	TRBD1	-	TGTGCCACCAGTGCCAGTACAGGGGCTATCACTGAAGCTTTCTTT	CATSASTGAITEAFF